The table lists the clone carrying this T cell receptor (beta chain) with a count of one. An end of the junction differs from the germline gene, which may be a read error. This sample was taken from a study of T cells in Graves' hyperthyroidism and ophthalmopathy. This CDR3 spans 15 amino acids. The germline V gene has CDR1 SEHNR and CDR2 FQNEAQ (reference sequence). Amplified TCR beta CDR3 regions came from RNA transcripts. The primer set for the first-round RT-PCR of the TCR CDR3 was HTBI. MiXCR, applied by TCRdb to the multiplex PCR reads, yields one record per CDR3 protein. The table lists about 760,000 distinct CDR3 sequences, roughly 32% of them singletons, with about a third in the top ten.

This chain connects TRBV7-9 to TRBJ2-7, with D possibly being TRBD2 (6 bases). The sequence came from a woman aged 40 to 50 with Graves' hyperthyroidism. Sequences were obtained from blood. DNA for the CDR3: TGTGCCAGCAGCTTGCGACGGGAGAGCTCCTACGGGCAGTACTTC. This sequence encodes CASSLRRESSYGQYF.